The T cell receptor (beta chain) described here comes from a study of Ad26.COV2.S vaccination and SARS-CoV-2 variants. This CDR3 contains 16 residues. Per germline, CDR1 SGHRS and CDR2 YFSETQ. Germline trimming cut 3 bases from V and 3 bases from J; bases unmatched to any gene: 9. The treatment is: 15 to 20 received Ad26.COV2.S at low or high dose, single or two shots; 5 received placebo; per-sample allocation not given. Sampling happened 63 days after the first vaccine or placebo injection. Assay used: immunoSEQ multiplex PCR; TCRdb lists only in-frame clones, some missing. In the table there are a few hundred thousand clones, 85% to 90% of which are singletons.

Sample: peripheral blood, taken in a trial of Ad26.COV2.S vaccine versus placebo. This rearrangement joins TRBV5-1 to TRBJ2-7; 10 bases line up with TRBD2. This TCR was recovered from a person between 18 and 60 years old who received the Ad26.COV2.S COVID-19 vaccine or a placebo. The CDR3 spells CASSYTSGVPGYEQYF. The CDR3 nucleotides read TGCGCCAGCAGCTATACTAGCGGGGTACCCGGCTACGAGCAGTACTTC.